This record concerns one T cell receptor (beta chain) sequence. These data come from a study of shared clonotypes between healthy human individuals. Both subsets, CD45RA+ naive and CD45RA-negative memory, were split from the CD4+ cells. TCRdb's copy holds only in-frame clones and misses some; the assay was immunoSEQ multiplex PCR. The table includes roughly 1.5 million clones, 98% detected once. The sequenced sample consisted of naive CD4+ T cells sorted from blood. Subset noted: CD45RA+ positively selected. This TCR was sampled from a man aged 25 to 45 in good health.

The CDR3 DNA is TGTGCCAGCTCACCACTTTCCGGCACCAATGAGCAGTTCTTC. It is translated as CASSPLSGTNEQFF. V and J are TRBV18 and TRBJ2-1, with unresolved D. Trimming stripped 1 base from V and 6 bases from J, with 10 bases between. The CDR3 extends over 14 amino acids. The germline V gene has CDR1 KGHSH and CDR2 LQKENI.